This T cell receptor beta chain was profiled in a study of T cells in Graves' hyperthyroidism and ophthalmopathy. This clonotype was detected ten times or more. No antigen is known for it. Study-level results: Ophthalmopathy prediction by the model preceded onset by a median roughly 6.3 months. Blood also showed most of the thyroid clonotypes that were expanded above 0.001.

RNA transcripts were the template for amplifying TCR beta CDR3 regions. The HTBI set primed first-round TCR CDR3 RT-PCR. MiXCR was run by TCRdb on the multiplex PCR reads, yielding one entry per CDR3 protein. The data hold 400,000 to 550,000 distinct CDR3 sequences, with 24% observed a single time. Orbital computed tomography, thyroid ultrasound, serum thyroxine and TRAb, and clinical symptoms together informed the diagnoses. The source of the PBMCs was roughly 10 ml of fresh peripheral blood. Trimming stripped 4 bases from V and 0 bases from J, with 13 bases between. This CDR3 contains 15 residues. The germline V gene has CDR1 SGHRS and CDR2 YFSETQ.

Specimen: blood. The chain links TRBV5-1 to TRBJ1-2; TRBD1 might be the D (5 bases). The receptor's source is a woman aged 25 to 39 with Graves' ophthalmopathy. CDR3 amino acids: CASSLGPGANYGYTF. In DNA, the CDR3 is TGCGCCAGCAGCCTTGGCCCGGGGGCTAACTATGGCTACACCTTC.